This is a list of T cell receptor beta chains from one sample in a study of metastatic and nonmetastatic thyroid tumors. TCRdb reprocessed the PCR reads using MiXCR. The top ten hold approximately 13% of the sample, which has 30,000 to 40,000 clones, roughly a sixth seen once. Material for sequencing was blood. These receptors all come from a male donor with papillary thyroid cancer or a benign thyroid nodule (not recorded which). Some clones in this sample may be carry-over from other donors' samples. The conserved cysteine and the conserved F or W are not part of the CDR3 here. Each record gives: clone size, V gene, CDR3 protein. Clone sizes are given selectively: once, few, many, or a class where the clone is expanded.

>many|TRBV3-1
ASSLSGQPQH
>.|TRBV6-5
ASSYSAGDTDTQY
>.|TRBV14
ASSQATKGGYT
>many|TRBV7-9
ASSLTLNTGELF
>few|TRBV6-6
ASSPHEDSVGSDTQY
>.|TRBV7-2
ASRSVTGVLGYT
>.|TRBV11-3
ASSFDGTGAYEQY
>many|TRBV20-1
SAGRTSGYEQY
>many|TRBV7-9
ASSLAIGYGYT
>medium-sized|TRBV28
ASSWSSGGRGNYEQY
>few|TRBV6-7
ASTFLRQGNTGELF
>.|TRBV20-1
ILRAPNYEQY
>many|TRBV18
ASSPGRTQPQH
>.|TRBV7-8
ASSLLSLDEQY
>many|TRBV9
ASRGAVGNTIY
>few|TRBV6-1
ASSEGQSWANVLT
>few|TRBV24-1
ATSDSGTGGPYEQY
>many|TRBV12-3/TRBV12-4
ASSLGGSAGEQY
>.|TRBV5-1
ASSMGQVNYGYT
>many|TRBV30
AWSGRKYEQY
>medium-sized|TRBV6-1
ASSLTVYNEQF
>.|TRBV19
ASNAGGKISYT
>many|TRBV11-1
ASSSSGTGAYEQY
>many|TRBV13
ASSDQGDNTGELF
>few|TRBV6-1
ASRPGGEDTEAF
>.|TRBV10-1
ASSESLQVGGYT
>many|TRBV7-8
ASSPRQGWYEQY
>few|TRBV7-6
ASSFGTDPRLDEQY
>many|TRBV4-1
ASSQAEGYNGYT
>many|TRBV5-1
ASSLGESEQY
>.|TRBV20-1
SARPRQIHPGDTEAF
>few|TRBV6-4
ASSSLAGDTGELF
>many|TRBV20-1
SAPANTEAF